This is a list of T cell receptor beta chains from one sample in a study of beta chain features in type 1 diabetes. Generated by immunoSEQ multiplex PCR, the TCRdb table keeps only in-frame clones and is missing some. This table has under 300,000 clones, about 15% appearing once. The specimen was naive CD4+ T cells from blood. The source of these receptors is a man younger than 45 with type 1 diabetes. CDR3s include the opening cysteine and the closing phenylalanine or tryptophan. Each record gives: clone size, V gene, D gene, J gene, CDR3 DNA, CDR3 protein. The D gene is left open where the match is weak. The size field is filled for only some rows; it gives once, few, many or a size class.

>.|TRBV6-5|.|TRBJ1-5
TGTGCCAGCAGTTGGGGGGGAGGGGGACAGCCCCAGCATTTT
CASSWGGGGQPQHF
>few|TRBV27|.|TRBJ2-3
TGTGCCAGCGGTTGGGCTTTCACAGATACGCAGTATTTT
CASGWAFTDTQYF
>few|TRBV19|TRBD2|TRBJ2-1
TGTGCCAGTAGTCGCGTGCGGGGGGGCTCCTACAATGAGCAGTTCTTC
CASSRVRGGSYNEQFF
>few|TRBV7-9|.|TRBJ1-2
TGTGCCAGCAGCTTAGGGGCAGACGCTAACTATGGCTACACCTTC
CASSLGADANYGYTF
>few|TRBV5-1|.|TRBJ2-3
TGCGCCAGCAGCTTGCGGGCAGATACGCAGTATTTT
CASSLRADTQYF
>.|TRBV7-8|.|TRBJ2-1
TGTGCCAGCAGCCCGACGACTAGGACCCTTTCCTACAATGAGCAGTTCTTC
CASSPTTRTLSYNEQFF
>.|TRBV30|.|TRBJ1-1
TGTGCCTGGAGTGGCAGGACTACACCCACTTTCTTT
CAWSGRTTPTFF
>few|TRBV5-1|.|TRBJ1-1
TGCGCCAGCAGCTTGATGACTGAGAACACTGAAGCTTTCTTT
CASSLMTENTEAFF
>.|TRBV19|.|TRBJ2-7
TGTGCCAGTAGTCCCAAAATCTCCTACGAGCAGTACTTC
CASSPKISYEQYF
>.|TRBV2|.|TRBJ2-1
TGTGCCAGCAGTCTATCCGGCCAGGGTGGGAATGAGCAGTTCTTC
CASSLSGQGGNEQFF
>few|TRBV6-1|TRBD2|TRBJ2-1
TGTGCCAGCAGTGGACTAGCGGGGGTCTCCGGTAATGAGCAGTTCTTC
CASSGLAGVSGNEQFF
>few|TRBV29-1|TRBD1|TRBJ1-1
TGCAGCGTTGTCCCCCAGGGGGGTACTGAAGCTTTCTTT
CSVVPQGGTEAFF
>.|TRBV5-1|.|TRBJ2-3
TGCGCCAGCAGCTTGGACAGCCGCAGGGATACGCAGTATTTT
CASSLDSRRDTQYF
>.|TRBV2|.|TRBJ2-5
TGTGCCAGCAGTGAACCCTCAACCCCGTTTGCGAGGTCGTACTTC
CASSEPSTPFARSYF
>few|TRBV6-5|.|TRBJ2-7
TGTGCCAGCAGTTACAAACAGGCCCCCTACGAGCAGTACTTC
CASSYKQAPYEQYF
>.|TRBV19|.|TRBJ2-1
TGTGCCAGTAGTATCTGGGGACACACGGGCGATGAGCAGTTCTTC
CASSIWGHTGDEQFF
>once|TRBV5-1|.|TRBJ1-2
TGCGCCAGCAGCTTGGAGAGCGAGCAGGGCTACACCTTC
CASSLESEQGYTF
>.|TRBV10-2|.|TRBJ2-1
TGCGCCAGCAGTGGACTAGACGGGTACAATGAGCAGTTCTTC
CASSGLDGYNEQFF
>.|TRBV6-5|.|TRBJ2-5
TGTGCCAGCAGGGTAGGGGGGGCTCTTCAAGAGACCCAGTACTTC
CASRVGGALQETQYF
>.|TRBV19|.|TRBJ1-1
TGTGCCAGTAGTGAGAGGGTGTTGGACACTGAAGCTTTCTTT
CASSERVLDTEAFF
>.|TRBV11-2|TRBD1|TRBJ1-2
TGTGCCAGCAGCCTCGGACAGGCCTATGGCTACACCTTC
CASSLGQAYGYTF
>.|TRBV15|TRBD2|TRBJ2-1
TGTGCCACCACCCCCGGACGGACTAGCGGGACCAATGAGCAGTTCTTC
CATTPGRTSGTNEQFF
>.|TRBV18|TRBD1|TRBJ2-5
TGTGCCAGCTCACAGAACCGGGACAGGGTTGAGACCCAGTACTTC
CASSQNRDRVETQYF
>.|TRBV29-1|TRBD1|TRBJ1-4
TGCAGCGTTGAAGAGGGACAGGGCAGGAGAGGAAAACTGTTTTTT
CSVEEGQGRRGKLFF
>.|TRBV7-9|.|TRBJ1-6
TGTGCCAGCAGCTTACCAGGGAATTCACCCCTCCACTTT
CASSLPGNSPLHF
>few|TRBV30|.|TRBJ1-1
TGTGCCTGGAGTGTCCGGGACAAGAACACTGAAGCTTTCTTT
CAWSVRDKNTEAFF
>.|TRBV5-6|.|TRBJ1-2
TGTGCCAGCAGCGTTTGGGGGGGAAACTATGGCTACACCTTC
CASSVWGGNYGYTF
>few|TRBV18|.|TRBJ2-7
TGTGCCAGCTCACCACCGAATTCTGGCCCCTACGAGCAGTACTTC
CASSPPNSGPYEQYF
>.|TRBV2|.|TRBJ1-5
TGTGCCAGCAGGGGGGGAACGGCTCAGCCCCAGCATTTT
CASRGGTAQPQHF
>few|TRBV18|.|TRBJ2-3
TGTGCCAGCTCACCATTTGAGACAGATACGCAGTATTTT
CASSPFETDTQYF
>few|TRBV29-1|.|TRBJ2-3
TGCAGCGCCCCTGCGCCGTCGACAGATACGCAGTATTTT
CSAPAPSTDTQYF
>.|TRBV18|.|TRBJ2-5
TGTGCCAGCTCACCACCAGCCGGTCAAGAGACCCAGTACTTC
CASSPPAGQETQYF
>.|TRBV6-5|TRBD1|TRBJ1-1
TGTGCCAGCACCCGGACAGGGAACACTGAAGCTTTCTTT
CASTRTGNTEAFF
>few|TRBV30|TRBD1|TRBJ2-1
TGTGCCTGGAGTAGGGACAGGGGGAGGTTCTTC
CAWSRDRGRFF
>few|TRBV29-1|TRBD1|TRBJ2-6
TGCAGCGTCGACCAGGGGGCCGGGGCCAACGTCCTGACTTTC
CSVDQGAGANVLTF
>.|TRBV7-2|TRBD1|TRBJ2-1
TGTGCCAGCAGCCGTGAGGCCACAGGGGCCCTGTTCTTC
CASSREATGALFF
>.|TRBV5-4|TRBD1|TRBJ1-4
TGTGCCAGCAGCCCGGACAGGGATGAAAAACTGTTTTTT
CASSPDRDEKLFF
>.|TRBV29-1|TRBD2|TRBJ2-1
TGCAGCGAAGTAAAGCCGGGACTAGCGGGAAGGGCCTACAATGAGCAGTTCTTC
CSEVKPGLAGRAYNEQFF
>.|TRBV4-1|.|TRBJ1-2
TGCGCCAGCAGCCAAGACTTGGGCAGGGGCAACTATGGCTACACCTTC
CASSQDLGRGNYGYTF
>.|TRBV5-6|.|TRBJ1-2
TGTGCCAGCAGCTTGGCCTCGGGTAACTATGGCTACACCTTC
CASSLASGNYGYTF
>.|TRBV4-2|TRBD1|TRBJ1-1
TGTGCCAGCACCCAGGGGCAGGGGGCCTCTGAAGCTTTCTTT
CASTQGQGASEAFF
>.|TRBV18|TRBD1|TRBJ1-5
TGTGCCAGCTCGCATCAGTCGAGGGGGCAGCATCAGCCCCAGCATTTT
CASSHQSRGQHQPQHF
>few|TRBV19|.|TRBJ1-5
TGTGCCAGTAGACGCACCACACAGAATCAGCCCCAGCATTTT
CASRRTTQNQPQHF
>few|TRBV29-1|.|TRBJ1-1
TGCAGCGTTGAAGATCGGGGTTGGACTGAAGCTTTCTTT
CSVEDRGWTEAFF
>few|TRBV7-9|TRBD1|TRBJ2-7
TGTGCCAGCAACGGACAGGGCTCCTACGAGCAGTACTTC
CASNGQGSYEQYF
>.|TRBV4-1|.|TRBJ1-2
TGCGCCAGCAGTCGGGACGACAGGAGGACTGGAGGCTACACCTTC
CASSRDDRRTGGYTF
>few|TRBV30|TRBD2|TRBJ2-1
TGTGCCTGGAGTCTCGGGACTAGCGGGGGGTCGAGCTCCTACAATGAGCAGTTCTTC
CAWSLGTSGGSSSYNEQFF
>.|TRBV7-8|.|TRBJ1-5
TGTGCCAGCAGCTCCTCGGGGGTGTTTAGCAATCAGCCCCAGCATTTT
CASSSSGVFSNQPQHF
>.|TRBV5-1|.|TRBJ2-3
TGCGCCAGCAGCTACCGGGACAACACAGATACGCAGTATTTT
CASSYRDNTDTQYF